This TCR beta chain emerged from a study of cytomegalovirus exposure and HLA in healthy donors. For this clone: Its antigen is unidentified.

Researchers ran the PCR with 60 Vbeta and 13 Jbeta primers. This table comes from immunoSEQ multiplex PCR, and its TCRdb copy is limited to in-frame clones, with some not included. Its table records roughly 73,000 clones. Study results and caveats: The investigators catalogued about 170 TCR beta chains as cytomegalovirus-associated.

Trimming removed 2 bases at V and 3 bases at J, with 12 bases between. Germline V CDR1 and CDR2: SGHNT, YYREEE (reference sequence). CDR3 length: 14 amino acids. This TCR was recovered from a man aged 50 to 59 in good health and CMV-seropositive. This chain connects TRBV5-4 to TRBJ2-7, with a weak D call TRBD2 (6 bases). The sequencing input was PBMCs. The CDR3 DNA sequence: TGTGCCAGCAGCTTCGAGGGACTGGGCTACGAGCAGTACTTC. It translates to CASSFEGLGYEQYF.